This T cell receptor (beta chain) was found in a study of beta chain features in type 1 diabetes. About the research overall: All samples together contributed 100 million to 120 million sorted cells for examination.

Only a few counts were recorded for this clone. Its target is unknown. Germline CDR1 MNHEY, CDR2 SMNVEV (reference sequence). The CDR3 extends over 15 amino acids. V lost 2 bases, J lost 3 bases, and 11 bases lay in between. General study findings and limits: cDNA-based sequencing might over-represent cells highly expressing TCR. A greater similarity of naive, central memory and Treg TCRB repertoires was seen among patients than among healthy donors.

All of the isolated RNA was reverse transcribed, so expressed TCRB transcripts were sequenced. Sequenced by immunoSEQ multiplex PCR; TCRdb stores in-frame clones only, minus some. The sample contains fewer than 500,000 clones, 14% of which appear only once. The authors sorted CD4+ naive, central memory, regulatory and stem cell-like memory cells via CD45RO/CCR7/CD25/CD127/CD95/CD27. The sample taken for sequencing was naive CD4+ T cells from blood. The chain carries TRBV27 and TRBJ2-1, with D possibly being TRBD2 (5 bases). The sequence was collected from a man in his thirties or forties in good health. The CDR3 nucleotides are TGTGCCAGCAGTTTACGAGCGGAGTACTACAATGAGCAGTTCTTC. It is translated as CASSLRAEYYNEQFF.